This T cell receptor beta chain appears in the sequencing data of a study of cytomegalovirus exposure and HLA in healthy donors. Study results and limitations: Association of a missense DCLRE1C variant with TCR beta V- and J-gene trimming was reported in a later analysis. One later analysis reportedly identified an Asian-associated ancestry cluster that showed fewer N-insertions than the approximately 700-donor mean.

PCR involved 60 Vbeta and 13 Jbeta primers. Profiled with immunoSEQ multiplex PCR; TCRdb holds only in-frame clones, not every one. Of about 180,000 clones in the sample, 75% to 85% were seen once. As regards this clone: Its antigen is undetermined.

The J segment lost 6 bases and the V segment lost 5 bases, leaving 2 bases of the junction unmatched. CDR1 and CDR2 from the germline V gene are SGHNT and YENEEA. CDR3 size: 13 residues. The sample comprised PBMCs. The rearrangement links TRBV11-3 to TRBJ2-2, with 8 nucleotides matching TRBD2. This TCR came from a man aged 18 to 29 in good health and CMV-seronegative. The CDR3 spells CASSREGAGELFF. The DNA of the CDR3 is TGTGCCAGCAGCCGGGAGGGAGCCGGGGAGCTGTTTTTT.